This T cell receptor beta chain is from a study of cytomegalovirus exposure and HLA in healthy donors. General observations from the study: Exclusion as indistinguishable affected some V segments, including TRBV6-2 and TRBV6-3.

CDR1 is MNHEY, CDR2 SMNVEV, per germline (reference sequence). The CDR3 is made up of 16 amino acids. After removal of 10 bases from V and 4 bases from J, the junction contained 15 bases not matched to a gene. This clone showed up just a few times. Its antigen is undetermined. In the PCR, 60 Vbeta and 13 Jbeta primers were used. Assay: immunoSEQ multiplex PCR; the TCRdb copy retains only in-frame clones and omits some. The data hold 100,000 to 150,000 clones, with more than 70% observed a single time. Healthy people donating bone marrow made up the donors. The sequenced material came from PBMCs. The source is a man aged 25 to 40 in good health and CMV-seronegative. The chain uses TRBV27 and TRBJ2-7; the match to TRBD2 covers 11 bases. This CDR3 is CAILYRTSGGLYEQYF. In DNA, the CDR3 is TGTGCCATCCTTTATCGCACTAGCGGGGGTTTATACGAGCAGTACTTC.